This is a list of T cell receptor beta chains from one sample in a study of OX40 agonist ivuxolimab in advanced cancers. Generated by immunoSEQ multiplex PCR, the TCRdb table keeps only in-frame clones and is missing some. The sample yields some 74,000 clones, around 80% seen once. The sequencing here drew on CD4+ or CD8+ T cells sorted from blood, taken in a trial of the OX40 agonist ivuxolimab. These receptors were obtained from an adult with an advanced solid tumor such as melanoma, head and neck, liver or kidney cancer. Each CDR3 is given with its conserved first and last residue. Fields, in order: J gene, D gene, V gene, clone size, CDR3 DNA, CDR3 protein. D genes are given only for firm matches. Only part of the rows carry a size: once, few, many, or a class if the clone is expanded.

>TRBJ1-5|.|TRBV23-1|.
TGCGCCAGCAGTCAGTCTCAGGGAAGGAGTCAGCCCCAGCATTTT
CASSQSQGRSQPQHF
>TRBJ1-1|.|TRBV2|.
TGTGCCAGCAGTGTTGCTAAGAACACTGAAGCTTTCTTT
CASSVAKNTEAFF
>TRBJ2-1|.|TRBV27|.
TGTGCCAGCAGTTTAAACTGGGGTGGGGATACCTACAATGAGCAGTTCTTC
CASSLNWGGDTYNEQFF
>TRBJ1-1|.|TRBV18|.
TGTGCCAGCTCTCAATCTCGAGCCCTGAACACTGAAGCTTTCTTT
CASSQSRALNTEAFF
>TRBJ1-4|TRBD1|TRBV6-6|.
TGTGCCAGCAGGGGACAGGGGCCTACTAATGAAAAACTGTTTTTT
CASRGQGPTNEKLFF
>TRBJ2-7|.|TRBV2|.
TGTGCCAGCAAAATCGACAACCACTACGAGCAGTACTTC
CASKIDNHYEQYF
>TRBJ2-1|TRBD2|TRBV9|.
TGTGCCAGCAGCGTCTTGACTAGCGGCTACAATGAGCAGTTCTTC
CASSVLTSGYNEQFF
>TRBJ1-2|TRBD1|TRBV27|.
TGTGCCAGCAGCCCGGACAGGGGGCGAAATGGCTACACCTTC
CASSPDRGRNGYTF
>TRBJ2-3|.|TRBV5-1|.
TGCGCCAGCAGCTTGGGTCTCGAGGGACTCCTGACAGATACGCAGTATTTT
CASSLGLEGLLTDTQYF
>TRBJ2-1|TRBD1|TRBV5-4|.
TGTGCCAGCAGCCAGACAGGGTTTCGGCACAATGAGCAGTTCTTC
CASSQTGFRHNEQFF
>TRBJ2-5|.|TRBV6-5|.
TGTGCCAGCAATAGCGCCCAAGAGACCCAGTACTTC
CASNSAQETQYF
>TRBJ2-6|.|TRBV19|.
TGTGCCAGTATGGGCCGACAGGCTGGGATGTCTGGGGCCAACGTCCTGACTTTC
CASMGRQAGMSGANVLTF
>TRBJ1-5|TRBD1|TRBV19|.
TGTGCCAGTAGTCGGCAGGGGGGTCAGCCCCAGCATTTT
CASSRQGGQPQHF
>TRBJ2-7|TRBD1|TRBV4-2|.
TGTGCCAGCAGCCAAGATTTAGGGGGCACCTACGAGCAGTACTTC
CASSQDLGGTYEQYF
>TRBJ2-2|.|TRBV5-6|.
TGTGCCAGCACCCGCGCCGGGGAGCTGTTTTTT
CASTRAGELFF
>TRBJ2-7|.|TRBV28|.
TGTGCCAGCAGTTTACGAGGTGGGGGGGCCCCCACCCTCTACGAGCAGTACTTC
CASSLRGGGAPTLYEQYF
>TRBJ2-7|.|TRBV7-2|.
TGTGCCAGCAGCTTGTCCGTACACCCCTCCTACGAGCAGTACTTC
CASSLSVHPSYEQYF
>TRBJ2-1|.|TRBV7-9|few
TGTGCCAGCCGGATGCGGGGGCCCGACAATGAGCAGTTCTTC
CASRMRGPDNEQFF
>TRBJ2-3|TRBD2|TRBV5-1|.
TGCGCCAGCAGCTTGATGGGGGCGGGAGGGCAAGATACGCAGTATTTT
CASSLMGAGGQDTQYF
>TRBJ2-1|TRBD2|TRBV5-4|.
TGTGCCAGCAGCCAGGATAGCGGGAGCCTCTACAATGAGCAGTTCTTC
CASSQDSGSLYNEQFF